This entry lists 18 T cell receptor beta chains sequenced from one sample in a study of CD8 T cells in Susac syndrome. RNA was extracted with the RNeasy kit, and a quantity of about 0.45 to 1 ug was reverse transcribed using random hexamers. TCRdb processed the immunoSEQ multiplex PCR reads anew with MiXCR; each CDR3 protein has one entry. This sample yields some 130,000 distinct CDR3 sequences, of which about 95% are seen a single time; more than 0.09% belongs to the top ten. The sample taken for sequencing was CD4+ T cells from PBMCs. Source of these receptors: a human donor in good health.

The chain recombines TRBV20-1 with TRBJ2-4, with D perhaps TRBD1 (5 bases). Germline CDR1 DFQATT, CDR2 SNEGSKA (reference sequence). Trimming cost V 7 bases and J 0 bases, with 13 bases left between them. CDR3 length: 14 residues. The CDR3, as DNA: TGCAGTGGTACAGGTCCTCTAGCCAAAAACATTCAGTACTTC. Its translation is CSGTGPLAKNIQYF.

This clonotype was recorded only once. The chain is built from TRBV4-1 and TRBJ2-3; 11 nucleotides line up with TRBD2. Germline V gives CDR1 MGHRA, CDR2 YSYEKL. The CDR3 is 16 amino acids. Trimming removed 4 bases from V and 1 base from J; junction bases left unmatched: 4. The CDR3 nucleotides read TGCGCCAGCAGCCCAGGGACTAGCGGACGCACAGATACGCAGTATTTT. Translating gives CASSPGTSGRTDTQYF.

This chain connects TRBV2 to TRBJ1-2, with D unresolved. Deletions cut 3 bases from V and 7 bases from J, with 9 bases between. The CDR3 is made up of 12 amino acids. Per germline, CDR1 SNHLY and CDR2 FYNNEI. The CDR3 DNA follows: TGTGCCAGCAGTGATGACACGGGTGGCTACACCTTC. Its protein is CASSDDTGGYTF. Complete variable domain (other parts from reference TRBV2 and TRBJ1-2): EPEVTQTPSHQVTQMGQEVILRCVPISNHLYFYWYRQILGQKVEFLVSFYNNEISEKSEIFDDQFSVERPDGSNFTLKIRSTKLEDSAMYFCASSDDTGGYTFGSGTRLTVV.

V usage is TRBV3-1 and J usage is TRBJ2-3; D gene ambiguous. V lost 9 bases to trimming and J lost 5 bases, with 15 bases between them. CDR1 is LGHDT, CDR2 YNNKEL, per germline (reference sequence). CDR3 length equals 13 residues. CDR3 loop: CASTGSRRDTQYF. Written as DNA, the CDR3 is TGTGCCAGTACCGGAAGCCGTCGAGATACGCAGTATTTT.

The chain recombines TRBV12-3 or TRBV12-4 with TRBJ2-2; possibly TRBD2 for D (6 bases). The CDR3 spans 13 residues. V shed 3 bases and J shed 7 bases, with 9 bases lying between them. The CDR3, as DNA: TGTGCCAGCAGTTTTAACGGGGGCGGGGAGCTGTTTTTT. It encodes CASSFNGGGELFF.

The V call is TRBV5-1, the J call TRBJ2-6, with TRBD2 as a possible D gene (5 bases). With 1 base removed from V and 0 bases from J, the gap between germline ends came to 14 bases. In germline, CDR1 is SGHRS, CDR2 YFSETQ. The CDR3 extends over 18 amino acids. CDR3 nucleotides: TGCGCCAGCAGCTTGCCCCAATTTGGGAGCTCTGGGGCCAACGTCCTGACTTTC. Translating it yields CASSLPQFGSSGANVLTF.

The chain recombines TRBV28 with TRBJ2-7; possible D gene TRBD2, 5 bases. V lost 11 bases and J 3 bases, leaving 20 bases between the germline ends. The CDR3 totals 14 residues. CDR1 is MDHEN and CDR2 is SYDVKM in the germline V gene. For the CDR3, the DNA is TGTGCCCACAGCGCTGTCGGGGTAAACTACGAGCAGTACTTC. Protein sequence: CAHSAVGVNYEQYF.

V gene TRBV29-1 combines with J gene TRBJ2-7; D call uncertain. Germline CDR1 is SQVTM and CDR2 is ANQGSEA. Trimming pared 4 bases from V and 7 bases from J, leaving 14 bases between. The CDR3 is 12 amino acids. The CDR3 region is CSVGPVQQEQYF. CDR3 bases: TGCAGCGTTGGTCCGGTTCAGCAGGAGCAGTACTTC.

The chain uses TRBV3-1 and TRBJ2-7; 13 nucleotides match TRBD2. Unmatched junction bases numbered 4, after V lost 2 bases and J lost 6 bases. The CDR3 runs to 15 residues. The germline V gene encodes CDR1 LGHDT and CDR2 YNNKEL (reference sequence). DNA of the CDR3: TGTGCCAGCAGCCAAACTAGCGGGAGGGCTTCCGAGCAGTACTTC. As protein: CASSQTSGRASEQYF.

The chain uses TRBV27 and TRBJ2-1; 13 bases agree with TRBD2. Germline lookup yields CDR1 MNHEY and CDR2 SMNVEV (reference sequence). After removal of 7 bases from V and 9 bases from J, the junction contained 9 bases not matched to a gene. The CDR3 sequence is 15 residues long. The DNA for the CDR3 is TGTGCCAGCACCAGTTGGACTAGCGGGAGCGGTGAGCAGTTCTTC. Encoded protein: CASTSWTSGSGEQFF.

This clonotype is a singleton in its sample. The chain recombines TRBV6-5 with TRBJ2-4, with D perhaps assigned TRBD1 or TRBD2 (5 bases each). The CDR3 is made up of 15 amino acids. CDR1 is MNHEY, CDR2 SVGAGI, per germline. Trimming shortened V by 5 bases and J by 6 bases, and 17 bases separated the two germline ends. CDR3 DNA sequence: TGTGCCAGCAGTCACGATGAGGGGCGAGGAAACATTCAGTACTTC. This codes for CASSHDEGRGNIQYF.

This chain links TRBV28 with TRBJ2-7; 9 bases map to TRBD2. The CDR3 is 15 amino acids. The germline gives CDR1 MDHEN, CDR2 SYDVKM. J lost 2 bases, V lost 3 bases, and 5 bases had no gene match. The CDR3 nucleotides are TGTGCCAGCAGTTTCGGCGGCGGGAGGGCCTACGAGCAGTACTTC. Protein product: CASSFGGGRAYEQYF.

The chain links TRBV20-1 to TRBJ2-7, with D perhaps matching TRBD1 or TRBD2 (5 bases each). Germline V gene sequence: CDR1 DFQATT, CDR2 SNEGSKA (reference sequence). V shed 8 bases and J shed 2 bases, with 19 bases lying between them. This CDR3 region has 14 residues. CDR3 bases: TGCAGTACTTTTGGTGGGACGGGCCCCTACGAGCAGTACTTC. It encodes CSTFGGTGPYEQYF.

The V call is TRBV2, the J call TRBJ1-5; 8 bases match TRBD1. Per germline, CDR1 SNHLY and CDR2 FYNNEI. The CDR3 spans 14 residues. Trimming removed 7 bases from V and 2 bases from J; junction bases left unmatched: 4. The DNA of the CDR3 is TGTGCCAGCAACGGACAGGGCCGCAATCAGCCCCAGCATTTT. Encoded protein: CASNGQGRNQPQHF.

V gene TRBV29-1 combines with J gene TRBJ2-7, with D possibly being TRBD2 (5 bases). The CDR3 contains 14 residues. The germline V gene encodes CDR1 SQVTM and CDR2 ANQGSEA. V lost 6 bases and J lost 4, with 19 bases in between. CDR3 DNA: TGCAGCGTCGTGTATTGGACTGTACCTTACGAGCAGTACTTC. It is translated as CSVVYWTVPYEQYF.

This chain links TRBV3-1 with TRBJ1-4; TRBD1 aligns across 8 bases. From germline, CDR1 is LGHDT and CDR2 YNNKEL (reference sequence). V was pared by 1 base and J by 5 bases, with 0 bases of the junction left unmatched. The CDR3 has 14 amino acids. As DNA, the CDR3 is TGTGCCAGCAGCCAAGGACAGGGGAATGAAAAACTGTTTTTT. Encoded protein: CASSQGQGNEKLFF.

The chain recombines TRBV19 with TRBJ2-3; 9 bases align to TRBD2. CDR3 size: 16 residues. Trimming at V came to 7 bases and at J to 2 bases, leaving 10 bases not matched to a gene. Germline V CDR1 and CDR2: LNHDA, SQIVND (reference sequence). In DNA, the CDR3 is TGTGCCAGTAACGCCGGGACTAGCAGATTCACAGATACGCAGTATTTT. Protein product: CASNAGTSRFTDTQYF.

CDR3 in DNA: TGTGCCAGTAGTCAAGACCAGCTCTATGGCTACACCTTC. Its protein product is CASSQDQLYGYTF. The chain employs TRBV19 and TRBJ1-2; no clear D gene. CDR1 and CDR2 from the germline V gene are LNHDA and SQIVND (reference sequence). The CDR3 runs to 13 residues. With 5 bases removed from V and 4 bases from J, the gap between germline ends came to 11 bases.